The clone carrying this TCR beta chain was seen a single time. Some clones are missing from TCRdb's copy, which holds only in-frame ones; the method was immunoSEQ multiplex PCR. The top ten hold about 9.4% of the sample, which has more than 60,000 clones, about 88% seen once. The sample comes from a study of blood T cell repertoires in COVID-19. About the research overall: Sites across the United States, Italy and Spain contributed samples from acute and convalescent COVID-19.

This CDR3 region has 18 residues. V shed 4 bases and J 4 bases; nucleotides not matched to a gene: 14. CDR1 and CDR2 (germline): SGHNT, YENEEA. The clonotype was recovered from a woman aged 40 to 50 who had recovered from COVID-19. Material for sequencing was PBMCs or T cells enriched from blood (not recorded which). The chain has TRBV11-3 and TRBJ2-3; TRBD2 aligns across 10 bases. This CDR3 is CASSSPRGSGGVPDTQYF. In nucleotides, the CDR3 is TGTGCCAGCAGCTCCCCGAGGGGCAGCGGGGGGGTACCAGATACGCAGTATTTT. The full variable domain, completed using reference TRBV11-3 and TRBJ2-3, is EAGVVQSPRYKIIEKKQPVAFWCNPISGHNTLYWYLQNLGQGPELLIRYENEEAVDDSQLPKDRFSAERLKGVDSTLKIQPAELGDSAVYLCASSSPRGSGGVPDTQYFGPGTRLTVL.